Sequencing of this TCR beta chain was carried out in a study of blood T cell repertoires in COVID-19. Study information: Whether acute or convalescent, the COVID-19 samples came from the United States, Italy and Spain. PBMCs, B-cell-depleted T cells, or T cells were the source of the cDNA or gDNA that made up the material.

Germline CDR1 MGHDK, CDR2 SYGVNS. The CDR3 consists of 14 residues. The germline V and J ends were trimmed by 2 bases and 5 bases, with 11 bases remaining between them. Authors' data handling: The authors estimated nucleated cell counts from reference gene primer amplification. Profiling relied on immunoSEQ multiplex PCR, and the TCRdb table lists in-frame clones only, not all of them. The V and J calls and clone size were taken over from that table, and D and trimming were inferred from the DNA. Altogether some 100,000 clones are present, roughly 88% being singletons, with the ten largest covering around 6%.

The sample was peripheral blood. This clonotype originated in a woman aged 55-69 years with acute or convalescent COVID-19. V is TRBV25-1 and J is TRBJ2-3; D call uncertain. DNA of the CDR3: TGTGCCAGCAGTGAACCCCACCGACTAGATACGCAGTATTTT. Protein product: CASSEPHRLDTQYF. Combining the CDR3 with reference TRBV25-1 and TRBJ2-3 gives the whole variable domain EADIYQTPRYLVIGTGKKITLECSQTMGHDKMYWYQQDPGMELHLIHYSYGVNSTEKGDLSSESTVSRIRTEHFPLTLESARPSHTSQYLCASSEPHRLDTQYFGPGTRLTVL.